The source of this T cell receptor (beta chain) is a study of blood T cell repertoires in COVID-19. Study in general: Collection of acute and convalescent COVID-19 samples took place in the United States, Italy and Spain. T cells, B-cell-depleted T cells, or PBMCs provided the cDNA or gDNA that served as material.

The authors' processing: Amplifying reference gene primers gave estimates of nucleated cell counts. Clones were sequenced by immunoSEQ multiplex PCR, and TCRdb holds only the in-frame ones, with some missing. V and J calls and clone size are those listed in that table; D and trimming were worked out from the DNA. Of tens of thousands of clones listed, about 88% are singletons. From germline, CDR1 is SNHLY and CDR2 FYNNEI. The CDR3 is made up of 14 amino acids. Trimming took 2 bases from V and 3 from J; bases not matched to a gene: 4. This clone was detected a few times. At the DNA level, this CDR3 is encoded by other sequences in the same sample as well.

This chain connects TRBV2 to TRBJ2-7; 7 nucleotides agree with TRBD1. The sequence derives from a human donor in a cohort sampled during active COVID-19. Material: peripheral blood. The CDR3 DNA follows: TGTGCCAGCAGTGAACGGCAGGGGGTCTACGAGCAGTACTTC. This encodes CASSERQGVYEQYF.